Detailed here is one TCR beta chain. Germline V gene sequence: CDR1 SGHTA, CDR2 FQGNSA. The CDR3 has 15 amino acids. V gave up 0 bases and J gave up 0 bases, with 6 bases separating them. Sequencing used immunoSEQ multiplex PCR; TCRdb keeps in-frame clones, though not all of them. Altogether some 77,000 clones are present, 80% to 90% being singletons, with the ten largest covering approximately 4.6%. The entry originates in a study of technical replicates of blood from a handful of donors. The TCR was taken from a human donor in good health. Some clones in this sample may be carry-over from other donors' samples. J is TRBJ1-3 and V is TRBV7-2; D unresolved. The sequenced material came from PBMCs. The CDR3: CASSLARGSGNTIYF. CDR3 coding DNA: TGTGCCAGCAGCTTAGCGCGGGGCTCTGGAAACACCATATATTTT.